This T cell receptor beta chain was sequenced during a study of T cells in localized non-small cell lung cancer. Study observations and caveats: Among the top 100 tumor clones, a median about 52 appeared in adjacent lung. Uninvolved adjacent lung showed the highest T cell clonality, exceeding tumor.

In regard to this clone: Its antigen is not identified.

Libraries were prepared by immunoSEQ multiplex PCR; TCRdb keeps only in-frame clonotypes and omits some of them. The sample shows approximately 21,000 clones, 88% of them seen only once. J gave up 7 bases and V 6 bases, and 2 bases lay outside the gene matches. Germline CDR1 and CDR2: MGHDK and SYGVNS. The CDR3 is 13 amino acids. This specimen was peripheral blood mononuclear cells, taken before any cancer treatment. The source is a male donor aged 60 or over with stage II lung adenocarcinoma. The chain links TRBV25-1 to TRBJ2-2; TRBD1 aligns across 10 bases. CDR3 bases: TGTGCCAGCAGAGGGACAGGGGTCGGGGAGCTGTTTTTT. It yields the protein CASRGTGVGELFF. Complete variable domain (other parts from reference TRBV25-1 and TRBJ2-2): EADIYQTPRYLVIGTGKKITLECSQTMGHDKMYWYQQDPGMELHLIHYSYGVNSTEKGDLSSESTVSRIRTEHFPLTLESARPSHTSQYLCASRGTGVGELFFGEGSRLTVL.